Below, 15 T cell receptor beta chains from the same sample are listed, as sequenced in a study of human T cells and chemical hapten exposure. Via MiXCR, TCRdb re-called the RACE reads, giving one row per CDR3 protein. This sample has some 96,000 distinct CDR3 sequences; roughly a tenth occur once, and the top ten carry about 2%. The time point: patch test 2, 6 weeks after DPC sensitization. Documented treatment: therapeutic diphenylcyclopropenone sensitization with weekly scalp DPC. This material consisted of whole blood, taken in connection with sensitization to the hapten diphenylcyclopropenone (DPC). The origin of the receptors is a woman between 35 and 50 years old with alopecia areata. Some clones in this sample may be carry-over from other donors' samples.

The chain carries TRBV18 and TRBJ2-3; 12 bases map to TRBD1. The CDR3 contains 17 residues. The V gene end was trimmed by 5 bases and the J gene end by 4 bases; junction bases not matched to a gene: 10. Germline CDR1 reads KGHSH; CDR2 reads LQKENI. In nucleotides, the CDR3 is TGTGCCAGCTCATCTTCTGTTGGGACAGGGGGCGCAGATACGCAGTATTTT. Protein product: CASSSSVGTGGADTQYF.

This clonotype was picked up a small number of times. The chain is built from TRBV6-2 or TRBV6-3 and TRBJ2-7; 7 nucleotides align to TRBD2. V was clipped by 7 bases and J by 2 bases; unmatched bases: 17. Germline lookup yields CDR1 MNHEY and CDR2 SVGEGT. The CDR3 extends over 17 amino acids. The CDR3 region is CASNRRAPLGGAYEQYF. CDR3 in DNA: TGTGCCAGCAACCGACGGGCCCCCCTGGGAGGGGCCTACGAGCAGTACTTC.

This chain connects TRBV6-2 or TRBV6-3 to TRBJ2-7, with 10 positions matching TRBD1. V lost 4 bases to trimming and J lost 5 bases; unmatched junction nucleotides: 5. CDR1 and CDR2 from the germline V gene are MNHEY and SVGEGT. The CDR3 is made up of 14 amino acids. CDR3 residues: CASSSIDRGHEQYF. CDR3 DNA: TGTGCCAGCAGTTCCATTGACAGGGGGCACGAGCAGTACTTC.

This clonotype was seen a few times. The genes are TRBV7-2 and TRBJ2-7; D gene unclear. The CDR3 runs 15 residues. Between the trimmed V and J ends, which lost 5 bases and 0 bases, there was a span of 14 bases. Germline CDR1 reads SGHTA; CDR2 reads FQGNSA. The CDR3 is CASSPPARYSYEQYF. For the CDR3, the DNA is TGTGCCAGCAGCCCCCCGGCGAGGTACTCCTACGAGCAGTACTTC.

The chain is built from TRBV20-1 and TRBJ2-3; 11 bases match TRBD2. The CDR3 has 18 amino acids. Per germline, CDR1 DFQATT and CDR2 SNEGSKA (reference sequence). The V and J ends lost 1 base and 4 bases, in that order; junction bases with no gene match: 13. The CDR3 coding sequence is TGCAGTGCTAGAGGACTAGCGGGACGTTTCGTGGTGGCAGATACGCAGTATTTT. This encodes CSARGLAGRFVVADTQYF.

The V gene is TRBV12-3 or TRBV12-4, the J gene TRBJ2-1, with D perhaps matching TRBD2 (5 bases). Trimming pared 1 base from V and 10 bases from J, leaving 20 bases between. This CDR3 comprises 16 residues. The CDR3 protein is CASSLGPLGLMREQFF. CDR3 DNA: TGTGCCAGCAGTTTAGGGCCGCTAGGACTTATGCGGGAGCAGTTCTTC.

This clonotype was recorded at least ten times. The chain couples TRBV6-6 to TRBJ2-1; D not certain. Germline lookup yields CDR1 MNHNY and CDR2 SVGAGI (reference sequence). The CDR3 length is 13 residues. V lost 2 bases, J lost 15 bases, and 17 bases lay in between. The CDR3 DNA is TGTGCCAGCAGTTACCCCCCGGCCCACGTCTTGTTCTTC. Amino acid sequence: CASSYPPAHVLFF.

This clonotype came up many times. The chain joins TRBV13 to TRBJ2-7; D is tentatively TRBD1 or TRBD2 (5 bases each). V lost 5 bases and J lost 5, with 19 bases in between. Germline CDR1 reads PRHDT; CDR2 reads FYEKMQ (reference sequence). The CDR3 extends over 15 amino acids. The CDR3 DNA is TGTGCCAGCAGCGTGCTTAGCGCCAGGGACCACGAGCAGTACTTC. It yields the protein CASSVLSARDHEQYF. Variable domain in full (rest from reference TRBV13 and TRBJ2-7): AAGVIQSPRHLIKEKRETATLKCYPIPRHDTVYWYQQGPGQDPQFLISFYEKMQSDKGSIPDRFSAQQFSDYHSELNMSSLELGDSALYFCASSVLSARDHEQYFGPGTRLTVT.

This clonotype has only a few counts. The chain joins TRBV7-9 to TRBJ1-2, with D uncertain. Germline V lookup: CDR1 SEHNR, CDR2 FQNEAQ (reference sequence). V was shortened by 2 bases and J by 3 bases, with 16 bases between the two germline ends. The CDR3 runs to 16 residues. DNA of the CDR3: TGTGCCAGCAGCTTACCTAGAGGGAGTATCGACTATGGCTACACCTTC. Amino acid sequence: CASSLPRGSIDYGYTF.

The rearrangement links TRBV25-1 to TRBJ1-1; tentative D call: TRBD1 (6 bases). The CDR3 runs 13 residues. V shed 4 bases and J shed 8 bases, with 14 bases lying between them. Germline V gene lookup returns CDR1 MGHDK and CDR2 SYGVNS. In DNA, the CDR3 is TGTGCCAGCAGTGGGGACGGGGGCCTCGAAGCTTTCTTT. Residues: CASSGDGGLEAFF.

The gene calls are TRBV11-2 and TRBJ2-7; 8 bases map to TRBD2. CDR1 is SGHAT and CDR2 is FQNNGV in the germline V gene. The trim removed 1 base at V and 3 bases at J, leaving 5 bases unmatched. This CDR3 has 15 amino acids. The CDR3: CASSLVRAGGYEQYF. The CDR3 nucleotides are TGTGCCAGCAGCTTAGTTCGGGCGGGAGGCTACGAGCAGTACTTC.

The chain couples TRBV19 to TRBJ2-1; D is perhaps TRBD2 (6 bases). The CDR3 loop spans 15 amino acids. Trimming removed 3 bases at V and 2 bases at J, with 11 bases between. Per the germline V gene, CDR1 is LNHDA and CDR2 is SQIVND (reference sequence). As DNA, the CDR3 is TGTGCCAGTAGTATTGTCAGGGAGGCCTACAATGAGCAGTTCTTC. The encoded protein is CASSIVREAYNEQFF.

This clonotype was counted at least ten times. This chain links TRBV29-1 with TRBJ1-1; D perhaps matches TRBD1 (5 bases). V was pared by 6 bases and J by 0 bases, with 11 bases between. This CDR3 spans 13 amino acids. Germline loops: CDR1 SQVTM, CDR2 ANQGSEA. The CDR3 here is CSVGDGLNTEAFF. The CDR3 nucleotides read TGCAGCGTGGGGGACGGATTGAACACTGAAGCTTTCTTT.

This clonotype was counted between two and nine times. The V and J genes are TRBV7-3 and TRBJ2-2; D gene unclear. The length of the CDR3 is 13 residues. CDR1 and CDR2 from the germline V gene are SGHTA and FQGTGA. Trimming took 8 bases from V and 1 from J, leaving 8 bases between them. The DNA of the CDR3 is TGTGCCAGCGCCTTCGGGAACACCGGGGAGCTGTTTTTT. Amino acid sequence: CASAFGNTGELFF.

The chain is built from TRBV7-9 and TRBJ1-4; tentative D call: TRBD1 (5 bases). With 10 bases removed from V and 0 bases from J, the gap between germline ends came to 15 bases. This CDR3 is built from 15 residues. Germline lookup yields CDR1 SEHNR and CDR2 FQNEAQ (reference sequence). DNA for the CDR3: TGTGCCAACAGGCCGACAGAGACAACTAATGAAAAACTGTTTTTT. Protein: CANRPTETTNEKLFF.